Below are 17 T cell receptor beta chains sequenced from a single sample in a study of cytomegalovirus exposure and HLA in healthy donors (dated by TCRdb to about 2017). The library was made by the immunoSEQ multiplex PCR assay. The multiplex PCR relied on a mix of 60 forward primers for TCR Vbeta segments and 13 reverse primers for TCR Jbeta segments. Imported from immuneACCESS, the table was reduced by TCRdb to in-frame sequences with V and J called. These copies leave out some clones; in studies compared against another copy, an unresolved V gene accounts for under half, and the cause of the remainder is not known. Recorded for this sample are roughly 230,000 clones; 85% of them occurred a single time. The ten largest clones take up roughly 0.22% of the sample. Sequenced material: PBMCs. The source is a girl between 2 and 10 years old in good health and CMV-seronegative.

The genes are TRBV5-4 and TRBJ2-2; 8 bases fit TRBD1. The CDR3 extends over 15 amino acids. Per germline, CDR1 SGHNT and CDR2 YYREEE (reference sequence). The J segment lost 3 bases and the V segment lost 0 bases, leaving 1 base of the junction unmatched. The CDR3 is CASSLDRGDTGELFF. In DNA, the CDR3 is TGTGCCAGCAGCTTGGACAGGGGGGACACCGGGGAGCTGTTTTTT.

Worth noting for this clone: This sample also contains other DNA sequences that code for the same CDR3. The chain uses TRBV6-5 and TRBJ2-1; possibly TRBD1 for D (6 bases). Germline V CDR1 and CDR2: MNHEY, SVGAGI. Trimming shortened V by 0 bases and J by 7 bases, and 10 bases separated the two germline ends. CDR3 length: 14 amino acids. The CDR3 spells CASSYSRGGNEQFF. CDR3 coding DNA: TGTGCCAGCAGTTACTCAAGAGGGGGAAATGAGCAGTTCTTC.

The chain carries TRBV27 and TRBJ1-5; the match to TRBD1 covers 10 bases. V was clipped by 3 bases and J by 3 bases; unmatched bases: 8. This CDR3 has 17 amino acids. Germline V gene sequence: CDR1 MNHEY, CDR2 SMNVEV (reference sequence). CDR3 DNA sequence: TGTGCCAGCAGTTTGACAGGGGGCTATGGGAACAATCAGCCCCAGCATTTT. It is translated as CASSLTGGYGNNQPQHF.

The gene calls are TRBV5-1 and TRBJ1-5; 7 nucleotides match TRBD1. Germline V gene data show CDR1 as SGHRS and CDR2 as YFSETQ. Trimming at V came to 4 bases and at J to 0 bases, leaving 4 bases not matched to a gene. CDR3 length: 15 amino acids. CDR3 protein: CASSRDSLSNQPQHF. For the CDR3, the DNA is TGCGCCAGCAGCCGGGACAGTCTTAGCAATCAGCCCCAGCATTTT.

The V and J genes are TRBV29-1 and TRBJ1-2, with D perhaps TRBD1 (5 bases). There are 12 residues in the CDR3. Between the trimmed V and J ends, which lost 7 bases and 2 bases, there was a span of 11 bases. Germline lookup yields CDR1 SQVTM and CDR2 ANQGSEA. The CDR3 coding sequence is TGCAGCGCTGGGGGGGGGAACTATGGCTACACCTTC. Its protein product is CSAGGGNYGYTF.

CDR3 sequence (DNA): TGTGCCAGCAGCTTAGAGTCGCAGGGTGCTTTCTTT. Its protein product is CASSLESQGAFF. J is TRBJ1-1 and V is TRBV7-9; tentative D call: TRBD1 (5 bases). Germline CDR1 and CDR2: SEHNR and FQNEAQ (reference sequence). This CDR3 contains 12 residues. Trimming pared 1 base from V and 11 bases from J, leaving 11 bases between.

This chain uses TRBV7-9 with TRBJ2-3, with D uncertain. Trimming took 3 bases from V and 4 from J, leaving 5 bases between them. The V gene's germline CDR1 is SEHNR and CDR2 FQNEAQ (reference sequence). The CDR3 is made up of 12 amino acids. CDR3 nucleotide sequence: TGTGCCAGCAGCTTGACTGCAGATACGCAGTATTTT. Translating it yields CASSLTADTQYF.

The gene calls are TRBV10-2 and TRBJ2-7; 7 bases agree with TRBD2. CDR1 and CDR2 from the germline V gene are WSHSY and SAAADI. The CDR3 totals 14 residues. Germline trimming cut 7 bases from V and 2 bases from J; bases unmatched to any gene: 8. The CDR3 DNA follows: TGCGCCAGCATTCGAAGCGGGGTCCCCTACGAGCAGTACTTC. Protein product: CASIRSGVPYEQYF.

This clone is a singleton in its sample. CDR3 amino acids: CSVEVGGGLNYGYTF. The CDR3 coding sequence is TGCAGCGTTGAAGTAGGGGGGGGGTTAAATTATGGCTACACCTTC. The chain couples TRBV29-1 to TRBJ1-2; D is possibly TRBD1 (6 bases). Trimming left V 1 base short and J 5 bases short, with 17 bases between. Germline loops: CDR1 SQVTM, CDR2 ANQGSEA. The CDR3 is 15 residues long.

This clone was counted a few times. This chain joins TRBV6-5 and TRBJ2-5, with a possible D match to TRBD2 (5 bases). With 10 bases removed from V and 2 bases from J, the gap between germline ends came to 14 bases. CDR3 length: 13 amino acids. CDR1 is MNHEY, CDR2 SVGAGI, per germline. The CDR3 DNA is TGTGCCACCTGGCAGGAGGTGCAAGAGACCCAGTACTTC. This translates into CATWQEVQETQYF.

J is TRBJ2-7 and V is TRBV25-1; D might be TRBD1 (5 bases). Trimming took 1 base from V and 4 from J, leaving 14 bases between them. This CDR3 spans 15 amino acids. Germline CDR1 MGHDK, CDR2 SYGVNS. DNA of the CDR3: TGTGCCAGCAGTGAATGGGGCAGGTCCATTTACGAGCAGTACTTC. Encoded protein: CASSEWGRSIYEQYF.

V is TRBV10-1 and J is TRBJ1-1, with D possibly matching TRBD1 (5 bases). Trimming left V 7 bases short and J 4 bases short, with 25 bases between. The CDR3 spans 17 residues. CDR1 and CDR2 (germline): WNHNN, SYGVQD (reference sequence). The CDR3 region is CASTKRRRARGITEAFF. In DNA form, the CDR3 reads TGCGCCAGCACCAAGAGACGGAGGGCGAGGGGAATCACTGAAGCTTTCTTT.

The chain links TRBV19 to TRBJ1-1, with a possible D match to TRBD1 (5 bases). V lost 2 bases to trimming and J lost 4 bases, with 11 bases between them. The CDR3 runs 14 residues. The germline gives CDR1 LNHDA, CDR2 SQIVND (reference sequence). The CDR3 coding sequence is TGTGCCAGTAGTATACAGGGCGTCGGCACTGAAGCTTTCTTT. It codes for CASSIQGVGTEAFF.

V is TRBV5-8 and J is TRBJ2-5; D gene unclear. CDR1 and CDR2 (germline): SGHTS, YDEGEE. The CDR3 is made up of 11 amino acids. V was clipped by 2 bases and J by 4 bases, with 3 bases between them. DNA for the CDR3: TGTGCCAGCAGCTTCGGAGAGACCCAGTACTTC. It encodes CASSFGETQYF.

The chain uses TRBV5-1 and TRBJ1-1, with 9 bases matching TRBD1. CDR3 size: 14 residues. Looked up from germline, CDR1 is SGHRS and CDR2 is YFSETQ. The V segment lost 5 bases and the J segment 4 bases; nucleotides outside the gene matches: 6. This CDR3 is CASRVKTGGTEAFF. The CDR3 bases are TGCGCCAGCAGAGTAAAGACAGGGGGCACTGAAGCTTTCTTT.

Note on this clone: Within the sample, other DNA sequences also encode this same CDR3. This rearrangement joins TRBV6-1 to TRBJ2-1; TRBD2 matches at 7 bases. Germline V gene data show CDR1 as MNHNS and CDR2 as SASEGT. The CDR3 extends over 18 amino acids. J gave up 7 bases and V 4 bases, and 19 bases lay outside the gene matches. This CDR3 reads CASSVGVGGSKLANEQFF. The CDR3 region has the DNA TGTGCCAGCAGTGTGGGAGTCGGCGGGAGCAAGTTGGCGAATGAGCAGTTCTTC.

The rearrangement uses TRBV10-3 and TRBJ2-7, with 8 bases identical to TRBD1. V trimming: 1 base; J trimming: 7 bases; junction bases outside the gene matches: 3. This CDR3 comprises 13 residues. Looked up from germline, CDR1 is ENHRY and CDR2 is SYGVKD. CDR3 region: CAISELTGGEQYF. The CDR3 bases are TGTGCCATCAGTGAGTTAACAGGGGGTGAGCAGTACTTC.